This TCR beta chain was sequenced during a study of T cell repertoires in cytomegalovirus infection. Study context: Both CMV infection and a matching HLA type were indicated by public TCR beta signatures.

Findings of the study overall: HLA-C-restricted CMV-specific TCR beta clonotypes prevailed in the ex vivo response.

MiXCR was run by TCRdb on the reads, yielding one entry per CDR3 protein. The sample holds about 770,000 distinct CDR3 sequences; 25% to 35% are singletons and the top ten take over 10%. Deletions cut 1 base from V and 0 bases from J, with 2 bases between. This CDR3 spans 13 amino acids. In this sample, this clonotype turned up many times. What it binds is unknown. The receptor's source is a human donor in good health (CMV status not recorded). Some clones in this sample may be carry-over from other donors' samples. This specimen was cultured CD8+ T cells from PBMCs, taken from culture after CMV antigen stimulation. The chain joins TRBV12-3 or TRBV12-4 to TRBJ2-3; the D is unclear. CDR3 region: CASSLVSTDTQYF. In nucleotides, the CDR3 is TGTGCCAGCAGTTTAGTTAGCACAGATACGCAGTATTTT.